This TCR beta chain was obtained from a study of T cells in Graves' hyperthyroidism and ophthalmopathy. RNA transcripts were the template for amplifying TCR beta CDR3 regions. An initial round of RT-PCR targeting the TCR CDR3 relied on the HTBI primer set. TCRdb reprocessed the multiplex PCR reads via MiXCR and lists one record per CDR3 protein. The sample includes approximately 610,000 distinct CDR3 sequences, roughly 14% of them seen just once. This clonotype was seen a few times. Its antigen is unidentified. Cells are PBMCs isolated from more than 8.5 ml of fresh blood. The CDR3 sequence is 14 residues long. The trim removed 2 bases at V and 3 bases at J, leaving 3 bases unmatched. Germline values: CDR1 SGHRS, CDR2 YFSETQ. Notes on the study in general: A model using 13 V-J features told ophthalmopathy apart from stable hyperthyroidism.

The gene calls are TRBV5-1 and TRBJ1-2, with 8 nucleotides matching TRBD1. Sequencing used blood. This TCR was recovered from a woman aged 40 to 49 with Graves' ophthalmopathy. CDR3 bases: TGCGCCAGCAGCTTAGGACAGGGACACTATGGCTACACCTTC. Protein: CASSLGQGHYGYTF.